The 11 T cell receptor beta chains below all came from one sample that was sequenced in a study of blood T cell repertoires in COVID-19. TCRdb keeps only in-frame clones here, not all; method: immunoSEQ multiplex PCR. The data contain roughly 100,000 clones, roughly 80% of them singletons. The specimen sequenced was peripheral blood. These receptor sequences come from an elderly woman with acute or convalescent COVID-19.

The sample holds one count of this clone. The chain couples TRBV16 to TRBJ1-1; D not certain. This CDR3 comprises 13 residues. From germline, CDR1 is KGHSY and CDR2 FQNENV. The V end was cut by 0 bases, the J end by 10 bases, with 12 bases between. The CDR3 protein is CASSQSTRASAFF. CDR3 sequence (DNA): TGTGCCAGCAGCCAATCGACGCGGGCCTCAGCTTTCTTT.

The V gene is TRBV9, the J gene TRBJ2-1; 8 bases are shared with TRBD1. This CDR3 region has 14 residues. Looked up from germline, CDR1 is SGDLS and CDR2 is YYNGEE. V gave up 2 bases and J gave up 5 bases; unmatched junction bases: 3. DNA for the CDR3: TGTGCCAGCAGCGTGGGACAGGACAACAATGAGCAGTTCTTC. This encodes CASSVGQDNNEQFF.

The J gene is TRBJ1-6, the V gene TRBV5-1; 7 positions match TRBD1. The CDR3 sequence is 13 residues long. The ends lost 4 bases at V and 10 bases at J; junction bases unmatched: 5. Germline values: CDR1 SGHRS, CDR2 YFSETQ. DNA of the CDR3: TGCGCCAGCAGCGCGGGACAGACGTCACCCCTCCACTTT. It encodes CASSAGQTSPLHF.

The rearrangement links TRBV6-5 to TRBJ2-3; possibly TRBD1 for D (5 bases). V lost 0 bases to trimming and J lost 7 bases, with 8 bases between them. This CDR3 is 13 amino acids long. The germline gives CDR1 MNHEY, CDR2 SVGAGI. CDR3 protein: CASSYSRGHTQYF. The CDR3, as DNA: TGTGCCAGCAGTTACTCAAGGGGTCATACGCAGTATTTT.

The chain combines TRBV27 with TRBJ2-1, with 12 nucleotides matching TRBD2. Per germline, CDR1 MNHEY and CDR2 SMNVEV (reference sequence). Losses at the gene ends were 6 bases for V and 7 bases for J; bases not matched to a gene: 13. The CDR3 contains 17 residues. The CDR3 here is CASSSSGRGTSINEQFF. CDR3 nucleotide sequence: TGTGCCAGCAGCTCTAGCGGGAGGGGGACGTCGATAAATGAGCAGTTCTTC.

A few counts support this clone. The gene calls are TRBV3-1 (or the pseudogene TRBV3-2) and TRBJ1-2; no clear D gene. The CDR3 length is 15 residues. The germline CDR1 and CDR2 sequences are LGHDT and YNNKEL (reference sequence). The germline V and J ends were trimmed by 3 bases and 0 bases, with 11 bases remaining between them. CDR3 sequence: CASSHVRPANYGYTF. The CDR3 bases are TGTGCCAGCAGCCATGTGAGGCCCGCTAACTATGGCTACACCTTC.

This clone has a count of ten or more. The V call is TRBV5-6, the J call TRBJ2-5, with D unclear. This CDR3 is 13 amino acids long. Germline CDR1 SGHDT, CDR2 YYEEEE. V was shortened by 2 bases and J by 1 base, with 6 bases between the two germline ends. The CDR3: CASSFYGQETQYF. The DNA of the CDR3 is TGTGCCAGCAGCTTTTACGGCCAAGAGACCCAGTACTTC.

This clone came up a few times. CDR3 region: CASSSGNTIYF. CDR3 nucleotides: TGTGCCAGCAGTTCAGGAAACACCATATATTTT. The J gene is TRBJ1-3, the V gene TRBV27; no reliable D call. The ends were cut back, 4 bases at V and 4 bases at J, with 2 bases in the middle. Germline values: CDR1 MNHEY, CDR2 SMNVEV (reference sequence). This CDR3 spans 11 amino acids.

The CDR3, as DNA: TGTGCCAGCAGCTTATCAACAGGGTGGGGTGTCGACGAGCAGTACTTC. It is translated as CASSLSTGWGVDEQYF. The chain employs TRBV7-6 and TRBJ2-7, with D perhaps matching TRBD1 (6 bases). CDR1 is SGHVS and CDR2 is FNYEAQ in the germline V gene. The CDR3 contains 16 residues. V dropped 2 bases and J dropped 5 bases, with 19 bases sitting between them.

Turning to this clone: This sample includes further DNA sequences coding for the same CDR3. The gene calls are TRBV5-1 and TRBJ2-3; D gene unclear. The germline V and J ends were trimmed by 0 bases and 1 base, with 6 bases remaining between them. Germline assignment: CDR1 SGHRS and CDR2 YFSETQ. The CDR3 contains 14 residues. The CDR3 spells CASSLAGGTDTQYF. DNA for the CDR3: TGCGCCAGCAGCTTGGCGGGTGGCACAGATACGCAGTATTTT.

The chain couples TRBV18 to TRBJ1-1; 9 nucleotides match TRBD1. The ends lost 3 bases at V and 6 bases at J; junction bases unmatched: 8. The CDR3 is 15 amino acids. Germline V gene lookup returns CDR1 KGHSH and CDR2 LQKENI. Written as DNA, the CDR3 is TGTGCCAGCTCACCGCCTTCGACAGGGGGAGCTGAAGCTTTCTTT. Encoded protein: CASSPPSTGGAEAFF. Variable domain in full (rest from reference TRBV18 and TRBJ1-1): NAGVMQNPRHLVRRRGQEARLRCSPMKGHSHVYWYRQLPEEGLKFMVYLQKENIIDESGMPKERFSAEFPKEGPSILRIQQVVRGDSAAYFCASSPPSTGGAEAFFGQGTRLTVV.